This T cell receptor (beta chain) came from a study of T cells after yellow fever vaccination. Study at large: Where fractions had low cell numbers, libraries were prepared from them with the SMART-Seq v4 Ultra Low Input RNA kit.

Unmatched junction bases numbered 6, after V lost 4 bases and J lost 1 base. The CDR3 covers 14 residues. Germline assignment: CDR1 SQVTM and CDR2 ANQGSEA. This clonotype has a count of ten or more. MiXCR was run by TCRdb on the 5' RACE reads, yielding one entry per CDR3 protein. The profile shows fewer than 500,000 distinct CDR3 sequences, approximately 18% of them singletons. This specimen was PBMCs, taken before the yellow fever booster vaccination. The receptor's source is a man aged 18 to 29 who received the YFV17D yellow fever vaccine. This chain uses TRBV29-1 with TRBJ2-5; 7 bases are shared with TRBD1. CDR3 sequence: CSVGQRTGQETQYF. For the CDR3, the DNA is TGCAGCGTTGGGCAGCGGACAGGCCAAGAGACCCAGTACTTC.